Listed below are T cell receptor beta chains from one sample, sequenced in a study of Graves' ophthalmopathy and Graves' hyperthyroidism. TCRdb called the multiplex PCR reads again in MiXCR, with one record for every CDR3 protein. This table holds 45,000 to 60,000 distinct CDR3 sequences, roughly half found once. The sample was peripheral blood. Every receptor here comes from an adult woman with Graves' ophthalmopathy. The CDR3 runs from the conserved cysteine through the conserved F or W. A D gene is named only where the DNA matches it firmly.

cdr3_aa d_call j_call v_call
CVSSLGQGMAGANVLTF NA TRBJ2-6 TRBV5-1
CASSLASGNTIYF NA TRBJ1-3 TRBV5-1
CASVDGVNEQFF NA TRBJ2-1 TRBV2
CASSQGLAPAHEQYF NA TRBJ2-7 TRBV4-3
CASSLGSGGPYNEQFF TRBD1 TRBJ2-1 TRBV5-8
CATSGAGVQNEQYF TRBD2 TRBJ2-3 TRBV24-1
CASSLGDSGNTF NA TRBJ1-2 TRBV7-3
CASSLEGGTEAFF NA TRBJ1-1 TRBV28
CASSSGQGRQPQHF TRBD1 TRBJ1-5 TRBV7-9
CASSPLVGNEQFF NA TRBJ2-1 TRBV7-7
CASIGLAQETQYF NA TRBJ2-5 TRBV5-1
CSARVLSGSTDEQFF TRBD2 TRBJ2-1 TRBV20-1
CASTKPMARPTTGADEQYF TRBD1 TRBJ2-7 TRBV5-1
CASSPMTLNGQFF NA TRBJ2-1 TRBV5-5
CASSVGGGGEQYF NA TRBJ2-7 TRBV9
CSAGRDYGYTF NA TRBJ1-2 TRBV20-1
CASSLRTELQETQYF NA TRBJ2-5 TRBV2
CSARDRRLSYNTPLHF NA TRBJ1-6 TRBV20-1
CASSVASAGEGNTIYF NA TRBJ1-3 TRBV9
CASFLVGGYNEQFF TRBD2 TRBJ2-1 TRBV5-1
CATRRTSGRVFF TRBD2 TRBJ2-7 TRBV24-1
CAISPDIGGTAAGYTF NA TRBJ1-2 TRBV10-3
CSARDLGQGGMNTEAFF NA TRBJ1-1 TRBV20-1
CASSSRGEQFF NA TRBJ2-1 TRBV12-3/TRBV12-4
CASSDSGETQYF NA TRBJ2-5 TRBV6-4
CASSDSGTRFF NA TRBJ2-1 TRBV6-4
CSASIGRGTTNEKLFF TRBD1 TRBJ1-4 TRBV20-1
CASSYRNGNTEAFF NA TRBJ1-1 TRBV6-6
CASSQDPSAGVADTRYF TRBD2 TRBJ2-3 TRBV4-2
CASSGPGRGYTF NA TRBJ1-2 TRBV9
CASSLGQGDQPQHF TRBD1 TRBJ1-5 TRBV11-2
CASSPDYEQYF NA TRBJ2-7 TRBV28
CASSYNLKGGGPGSNQPQHF TRBD1 TRBJ1-5 TRBV6-2/TRBV6-3
CATSGDRAQETQYF NA TRBJ2-5 TRBV24-1
CASNQLTGSKYF NA TRBJ2-7 TRBV28
CASSLVVNTEAFF NA TRBJ1-1 TRBV5-4
CASRSTGNTIYF NA TRBJ1-3 TRBV12-3/TRBV12-4
CATSDSGQDNEKLFF TRBD1 TRBJ1-4 TRBV24-1
CASKGPPADEQFF NA TRBJ2-1 TRBV9
CATAWGPSYEQYF NA TRBJ2-7 TRBV6-5
CAGRRTGRETQYF TRBD1 TRBJ2-5 TRBV13
CASSHQGAWPGELFF TRBD1 TRBJ2-2 TRBV3-1
CSAVPSGRALNEQFF TRBD2 TRBJ2-1 TRBV20-1